The 28 T cell receptor beta chains in this list originate from one sample, sequenced in a study of T cell responses to AZD1222 COVID-19 vaccine. TCRdb keeps only in-frame clones here, not all; method: immunoSEQ multiplex PCR. The data hold around 99,000 clones, with approximately 88% observed a single time. The specimen comprised peripheral blood, sampled on day 0 of MenACWY control vaccination. The receptors come from an adult in good health.

The chain carries TRBV4-1 and TRBJ1-2; unclear D gene. This CDR3 spans 14 amino acids. V lost 0 bases to trimming and J lost 7 bases, with 12 bases between them. Looked up from germline, CDR1 is MGHRA and CDR2 is YSYEKL. CDR3 residues: CASSQDQWSTGYTF. Written as DNA, the CDR3 is TGCGCCAGCAGCCAAGATCAGTGGTCGACTGGCTACACCTTC.

V gene TRBV7-9 combines with J gene TRBJ2-5, with D perhaps given as TRBD1 or TRBD2 (5 bases each). The germline V and J ends were trimmed by 3 bases and 7 bases, with 9 bases remaining between them. Germline V CDR1 and CDR2: SEHNR, FQNEAQ (reference sequence). This CDR3 contains 12 residues. The CDR3 sequence: CASSLDGTTQYF. The CDR3 nucleotides are TGTGCCAGCAGCTTGGACGGGACGACCCAGTACTTC.

The chain carries TRBV18 and TRBJ2-6; D not certain. The germline V gene encodes CDR1 KGHSH and CDR2 LQKENI. CDR3 size: 18 residues. Trimming stripped 3 bases from V and 0 bases from J, with 15 bases between. The CDR3 bases are TGTGCCAGCTCACCTAACAGCGTTGCCCTCTCTGGGGCCAACGTCCTGACTTTC. Its protein is CASSPNSVALSGANVLTF.

The genes are TRBV18 and TRBJ2-5; no firm D call. The CDR3 sequence is 13 residues long. The germline V gene encodes CDR1 KGHSH and CDR2 LQKENI. Trimming removed 3 bases at V and 0 bases at J, with 5 bases between. The CDR3 protein is CASSPNHQETQYF. CDR3 in DNA: TGTGCCAGCTCACCGAACCACCAAGAGACCCAGTACTTC.

The chain recombines TRBV6-2 or TRBV6-3 with TRBJ1-1; D is uncertain. V was cut by 5 bases and J by 6 bases, with 13 bases left in between. This CDR3 contains 13 residues. The germline V gene encodes CDR1 MNHEY and CDR2 SVGEGT. CDR3: CASSLSGPSEAFF. Here the CDR3 DNA reads TGTGCCAGCAGTCTATCCGGGCCATCTGAAGCTTTCTTT.

The V and J genes are TRBV28 and TRBJ1-1, with D tentatively TRBD1 (5 bases). Germline-derived CDR1 and CDR2 are MDHEN and SYDVKM. The CDR3 is made up of 14 amino acids. With 3 bases removed from V and 6 bases from J, the gap between germline ends came to 14 bases. The CDR3: CASSFIAEGPEAFF. The CDR3 DNA sequence: TGTGCCAGCAGTTTTATTGCAGAGGGGCCTGAAGCTTTCTTT.

This clone has just a few counts. This rearrangement joins TRBV19 to TRBJ1-2, with D perhaps matching TRBD1 (5 bases). The CDR3 sequence is 14 residues long. The V and J ends lost 7 bases and 0 bases respectively, with 12 bases between them. The V gene's germline CDR1 is LNHDA and CDR2 SQIVND (reference sequence). The CDR3: CASTKGRTNYGYTF. CDR3 DNA: TGTGCCAGTACGAAGGGGCGCACTAACTATGGCTACACCTTC.

The gene calls are TRBV28 and TRBJ2-7; TRBD2 matches 8 bases. Unmatched junction bases numbered 12, after V lost 7 bases and J lost 4 bases. The CDR3 totals 15 residues. Germline loops: CDR1 MDHEN, CDR2 SYDVKM. The CDR3 coding sequence is TGTGCCAGCACCCCGGGAGGGGCCGTCCCTTACGAGCAGTACTTC. Protein product: CASTPGGAVPYEQYF. Supplemented by reference TRBV28 and TRBJ2-7, the full variable domain reads DVKVTQSSRYLVKRTGEKVFLECVQDMDHENMFWYRQDPGLGLRLIYFSYDVKMKEKGDIPEGYSVSREKKERFSLILESASTNQTSMYLCASTPGGAVPYEQYFGPGTRLTVT.

The chain links TRBV7-2 to TRBJ2-1; 9 positions match TRBD2. From germline, CDR1 is SGHTA and CDR2 FQGNSA. The CDR3 extends over 15 amino acids. Trimming took 1 base from V and 5 from J; bases not matched to a gene: 3. The CDR3 sequence is CASSLDAGGNNEQFF. The CDR3 bases are TGTGCCAGCAGCTTAGACGCGGGGGGGAACAATGAGCAGTTCTTC.

This clone was observed a few times. V and J are TRBV18 and TRBJ2-3, with D unresolved. V was clipped by 2 bases and J by 1 base, with 7 bases between them. CDR1 KGHSH and CDR2 LQKENI come from the germline V gene. The CDR3 totals 14 residues. The DNA for the CDR3 is TGTGCCAGCTCACCAGGGGTAGGCACAGATACGCAGTATTTT. Its protein product is CASSPGVGTDTQYF.

The CDR3 loop reads CASLRDTNQPQHF. The CDR3, as DNA: TGTGCCAGCCTTCGGGACACCAATCAGCCCCAGCATTTT. The genes are TRBV2 and TRBJ1-5; a weak D match, TRBD1 (6 bases). The CDR3 has 13 residues. Deletions cut 8 bases from V and 3 bases from J, with 11 bases between. Germline V gives CDR1 SNHLY, CDR2 FYNNEI.

The chain has TRBV18 and TRBJ1-5; D unclear. This CDR3 is 13 amino acids long. Trimming pared 6 bases from V and 1 base from J, leaving 7 bases between. Germline CDR1 reads KGHSH; CDR2 reads LQKENI. Written as DNA, the CDR3 is TGTGCCAGCTCTTTGGAAAGCAATCAGCCCCAGCATTTT. Translated, it gives CASSLESNQPQHF.

V and J are TRBV29-1 and TRBJ2-5; possible D gene TRBD2, 6 bases. The V and J ends lost 5 bases and 3 bases respectively, with 19 bases between them. Germline V gene sequence: CDR1 SQVTM, CDR2 ANQGSEA. The CDR3 consists of 15 residues. For the CDR3, the DNA is TGCAGCGTTTCCCCTCCCGGGAGATTTGAAGAGACCCAGTACTTC. It translates to CSVSPPGRFEETQYF.

The chain recombines TRBV7-6 with TRBJ2-7; no definite D call. Germline CDR1 SGHVS, CDR2 FNYEAQ. The CDR3 totals 14 residues. With 6 bases removed from V and 2 bases from J, the gap between germline ends came to 14 bases. The CDR3 loop is CASRPLGGAYEQYF. CDR3 DNA: TGTGCCAGCAGACCCCTCGGCGGTGCCTACGAGCAGTACTTC. Complete variable domain (other parts from reference TRBV7-6 and TRBJ2-7): GAGVSQSPRYKVTKRGQDVALRCDPISGHVSLYWYRQALGQGPEFLTYFNYEAQQDKSGLPNDRFSAERPEGSISTLTIQRTEQRDSAMYRCASRPLGGAYEQYFGPGTRLTVT.

The genes are TRBV3-1 (or the pseudogene TRBV3-2) and TRBJ2-1; 8 positions match TRBD1. The CDR3 is 18 amino acids. V was clipped by 0 bases and J by 1 base; unmatched bases: 8. Germline V gene lookup returns CDR1 LGHDT and CDR2 YNNKEL (reference sequence). The CDR3: CASSQDGTGRSSYNEQFF. CDR3 bases: TGTGCCAGCAGCCAAGATGGGACAGGAAGGAGTTCCTACAATGAGCAGTTCTTC.

The chain is built from TRBV7-2 and TRBJ2-6; no definite D call. CDR1 is SGHTA, CDR2 FQGNSA, per germline. V lost 5 bases and J 0 bases, leaving 17 bases between the germline ends. The CDR3 contains 18 residues. The CDR3 DNA sequence: TGTGCCAGCAGCACATTGGAATATTATAGCTCTGGGGCCAACGTCCTGACTTTC. It translates to CASSTLEYYSSGANVLTF.

J is TRBJ2-7 and V is TRBV5-1; D may be TRBD1 (6 bases). Deletions cut 0 bases from V and 7 bases from J, with 14 bases between. From germline, CDR1 is SGHRS and CDR2 YFSETQ. The CDR3 contains 14 residues. The CDR3: CASSLDTGFGEQYF. In nucleotides, the CDR3 is TGCGCCAGCAGCTTGGACACAGGGTTCGGTGAGCAGTACTTC.

This chain joins TRBV7-9 and TRBJ2-1; a possible D gene is TRBD2 (6 bases). This CDR3 comprises 15 residues. Trimming pared 0 bases from V and 4 bases from J, leaving 10 bases between. The germline V gene encodes CDR1 SEHNR and CDR2 FQNEAQ (reference sequence). The CDR3 nucleotides are TGTGCCAGCAGCTTAGCGGGAGGAATATACAATGAGCAGTTCTTC. It translates to CASSLAGGIYNEQFF.

The chain carries TRBV6-5 and TRBJ1-1; 7 bases match TRBD1. This CDR3 is 16 amino acids long. In germline, CDR1 is MNHEY, CDR2 SVGAGI. V shed 0 bases and J 1 base; nucleotides not matched to a gene: 5. The CDR3 here is CASSYSLDRSNTEAFF. The DNA for the CDR3 is TGTGCCAGCAGTTACTCCTTGGACAGGTCGAACACTGAAGCTTTCTTT.

The chain combines TRBV4-3 with TRBJ1-1, with D uncertain. The CDR3 is 14 residues long. The V end lost 1 base, the J end lost 2 bases, and 8 bases lay between the germline ends. Germline CDR1 is LGHNA and CDR2 is YSLEER. In nucleotides, the CDR3 is TGCGCCAGCAGCCAAGTCGGAGGCAACACTGAAGCTTTCTTT. Amino acid sequence: CASSQVGGNTEAFF.

The genes are TRBV28 and TRBJ2-7; 7 nucleotides align to TRBD1. Germline CDR1 MDHEN, CDR2 SYDVKM. The CDR3 loop spans 14 amino acids. The junction had 2 bases not matched to a gene; V was cut back by 1 base and J by 2 bases. This CDR3 reads CASSLYGQAYEQYF. The CDR3 DNA sequence: TGTGCCAGCAGTTTATACGGACAGGCCTACGAGCAGTACTTC.

The V gene is TRBV7-2, the J gene TRBJ2-5; 7 nucleotides match TRBD2. The trim removed 1 base at V and 6 bases at J, leaving 8 bases unmatched. This CDR3 contains 15 residues. The germline V gene encodes CDR1 SGHTA and CDR2 FQGNSA. Here the CDR3 DNA reads TGTGCCAGCAGCTTAGAGGGAGGGCCTAGGAAGACCCAGTACTTC. It yields the protein CASSLEGGPRKTQYF.

This clone showed up just once. In DNA, the CDR3 is TGTGCCAGCAGCCCTAGGACAGGAGAGACATCCTACGAGCAGTACTTC. Protein: CASSPRTGETSYEQYF. J is TRBJ2-7 and V is TRBV3-1 (or the pseudogene TRBV3-2), with 7 bases identical to TRBD1. V shed 4 bases, J shed 1 base, and the junction held 10 bases outside the gene matches. Per the germline V gene, CDR1 is LGHDT and CDR2 is YNNKEL (reference sequence). The CDR3 is 16 residues long.

This sequence joins TRBV5-6 and TRBJ2-5; D not certain. Trimming took off 3 bases at V and 1 base at J, with 16 bases between the two ends. This CDR3 has 16 amino acids. Germline V lookup: CDR1 SGHDT, CDR2 YYEEEE. CDR3 protein: CASSSHEQTIQETQYF. Here the CDR3 DNA reads TGTGCCAGCAGCTCACACGAACAGACAATCCAAGAGACCCAGTACTTC.

This clone was seen just once. The V call is TRBV7-2, the J call TRBJ1-1; maybe TRBD1 (5 bases). The CDR3 is 13 amino acids. Germline-derived CDR1 and CDR2 are SGHTA and FQGNSA. V shed 2 bases and J shed 5 bases, with 9 bases lying between them. The CDR3 loop is CASSLRGETEAFF. The CDR3 nucleotides read TGTGCCAGCAGCTTAAGGGGTGAAACTGAAGCTTTCTTT.

This clone was seen just once. V usage is TRBV30 and J usage is TRBJ1-5, with D possibly TRBD1 on 5 matching bases. V was cut by 0 bases and J by 3 bases, with 24 bases left in between. The CDR3 spans 19 residues. The germline CDR1 and CDR2 sequences are GTSNPN and SVGIG (reference sequence). CDR3 DNA: TGTGCCTGGAGTGTACGATTTGGGGGAGCTGAGATGAACAATCAGCCCCAGCATTTT. Amino acid sequence: CAWSVRFGGAEMNNQPQHF.

V gene TRBV5-8 combines with J gene TRBJ1-4; 8 positions match TRBD1. Per germline, CDR1 SGHTS and CDR2 YDEGEE. This CDR3 is built from 16 residues. V lost 3 bases and J lost 5; bases outside the gene matches: 9. The CDR3 bases are TGTGCCAGCAGCTCCGGGACGGGACAGGAAAATGAAAAACTGTTTTTT. Its translation is CASSSGTGQENEKLFF. Variable domain in full (rest from reference TRBV5-8 and TRBJ1-4): EAGVTQSPTHLIKTRGQQATLRCSPISGHTSVYWYQQALGLGLQFLLWYDEGEERNRGNFPPRFSGRQFPNYSSELNVNALELEDSALYLCASSSGTGQENEKLFFGSGTQLSVL.

The chain couples TRBV21-1 to TRBJ2-7; the table's D call, TRBD1, has no DNA check behind it. TRBV21-1 is marked as a pseudogene. There are 16 residues in the CDR3. The CDR3 reads CASSKEHRRTAYEQYF. The CDR3 nucleotides are TGTGCCAGCAGCAAAGAACACAGGCGTACCGCCTACGAGCAGTACTTC.